The sample holds one count of the clone carrying this T cell receptor beta chain. From germline, CDR1 is MDHEN and CDR2 SYDVKM. V was shortened by 2 bases and J by 3 bases, with 8 bases between the two germline ends. The CDR3 runs to 13 residues. This table comes from immunoSEQ multiplex PCR, and its TCRdb copy is limited to in-frame clones, with some not included. The sample shows tens of thousands of clones, approximately 86% of them seen only once. This sample is part of a study of T cell responses to AZD1222 COVID-19 vaccine. The sample consisted of peripheral blood, taken 28 days after the second AZD1222 dose. The TCR was taken from an adult who received the AZD1222 COVID-19 vaccine. The chain is built from TRBV28 and TRBJ2-7, with a tentative D call TRBD2 (6 bases). The CDR3 sequence is CASSLGGIYEQYF. The CDR3 region has the DNA TGTGCCAGCAGTTTAGGGGGGATCTACGAGCAGTACTTC.